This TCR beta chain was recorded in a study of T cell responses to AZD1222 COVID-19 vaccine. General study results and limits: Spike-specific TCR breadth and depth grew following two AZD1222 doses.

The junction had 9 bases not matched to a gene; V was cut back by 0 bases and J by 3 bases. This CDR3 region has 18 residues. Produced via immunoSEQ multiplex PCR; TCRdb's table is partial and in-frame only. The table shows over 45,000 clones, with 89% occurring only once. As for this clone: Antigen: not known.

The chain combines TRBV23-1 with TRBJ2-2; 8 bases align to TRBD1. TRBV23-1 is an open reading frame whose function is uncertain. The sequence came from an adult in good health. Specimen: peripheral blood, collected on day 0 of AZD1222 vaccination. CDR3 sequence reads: CASSQSCGQGADTGELFF. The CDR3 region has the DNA TGCGCCAGCAGTCAATCGTGTGGACAGGGCGCCGACACCGGGGAGCTGTTTTTT.